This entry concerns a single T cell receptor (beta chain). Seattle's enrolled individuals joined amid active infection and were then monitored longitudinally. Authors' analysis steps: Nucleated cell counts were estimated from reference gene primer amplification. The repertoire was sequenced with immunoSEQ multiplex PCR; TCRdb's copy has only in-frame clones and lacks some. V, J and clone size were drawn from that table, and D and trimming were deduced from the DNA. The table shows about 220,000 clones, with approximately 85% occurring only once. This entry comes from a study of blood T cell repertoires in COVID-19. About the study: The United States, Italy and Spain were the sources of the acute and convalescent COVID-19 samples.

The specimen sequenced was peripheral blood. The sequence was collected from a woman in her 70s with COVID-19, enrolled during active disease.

CDR3: CAIRGTGVSTDTQYF. The CDR3, as DNA: TGTGCCATCAGGGGGACAGGGGTTAGCACAGATACGCAGTATTTT. This chain connects TRBV10-3 to TRBJ2-3, with 10 positions matching TRBD1. The V and J ends lost 6 bases and 0 bases, in that order; junction bases with no gene match: 3. Germline lookup yields CDR1 ENHRY and CDR2 SYGVKD. The CDR3 has 15 amino acids.